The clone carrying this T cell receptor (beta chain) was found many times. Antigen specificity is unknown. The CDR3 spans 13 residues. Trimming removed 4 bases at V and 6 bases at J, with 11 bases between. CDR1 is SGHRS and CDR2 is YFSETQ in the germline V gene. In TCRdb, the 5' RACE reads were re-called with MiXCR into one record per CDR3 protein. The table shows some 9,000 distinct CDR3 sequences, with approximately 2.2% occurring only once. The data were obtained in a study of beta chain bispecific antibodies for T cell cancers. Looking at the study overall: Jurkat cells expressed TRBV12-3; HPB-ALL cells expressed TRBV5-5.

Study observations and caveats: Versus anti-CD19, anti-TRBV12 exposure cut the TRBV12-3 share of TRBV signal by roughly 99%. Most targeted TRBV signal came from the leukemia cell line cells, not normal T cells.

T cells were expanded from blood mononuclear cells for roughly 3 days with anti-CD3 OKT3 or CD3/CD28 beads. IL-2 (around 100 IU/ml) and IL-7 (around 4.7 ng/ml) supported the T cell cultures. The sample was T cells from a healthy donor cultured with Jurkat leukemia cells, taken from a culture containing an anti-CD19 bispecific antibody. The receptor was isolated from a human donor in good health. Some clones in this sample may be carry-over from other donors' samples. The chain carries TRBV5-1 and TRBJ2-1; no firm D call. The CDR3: CASSNPYRNEQFF. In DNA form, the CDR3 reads TGCGCCAGCAGCAACCCGTACCGCAATGAGCAGTTCTTC.